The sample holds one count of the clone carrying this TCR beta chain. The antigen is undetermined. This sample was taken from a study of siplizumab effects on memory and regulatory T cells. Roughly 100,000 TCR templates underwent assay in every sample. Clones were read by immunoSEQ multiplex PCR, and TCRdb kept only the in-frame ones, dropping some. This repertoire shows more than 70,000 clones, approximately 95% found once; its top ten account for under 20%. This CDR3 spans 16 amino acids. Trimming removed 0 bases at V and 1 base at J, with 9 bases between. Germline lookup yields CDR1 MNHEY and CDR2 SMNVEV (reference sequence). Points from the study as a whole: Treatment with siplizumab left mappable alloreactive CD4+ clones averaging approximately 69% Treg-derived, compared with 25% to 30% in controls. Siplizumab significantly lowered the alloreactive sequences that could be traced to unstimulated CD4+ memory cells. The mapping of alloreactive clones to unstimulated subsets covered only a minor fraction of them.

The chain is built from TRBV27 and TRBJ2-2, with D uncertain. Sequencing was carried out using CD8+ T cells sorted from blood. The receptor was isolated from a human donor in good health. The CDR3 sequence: CASSLSSPVNTGELFF. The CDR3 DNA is TGTGCCAGCAGTTTATCCAGCCCTGTGAACACCGGGGAGCTGTTTTTT.